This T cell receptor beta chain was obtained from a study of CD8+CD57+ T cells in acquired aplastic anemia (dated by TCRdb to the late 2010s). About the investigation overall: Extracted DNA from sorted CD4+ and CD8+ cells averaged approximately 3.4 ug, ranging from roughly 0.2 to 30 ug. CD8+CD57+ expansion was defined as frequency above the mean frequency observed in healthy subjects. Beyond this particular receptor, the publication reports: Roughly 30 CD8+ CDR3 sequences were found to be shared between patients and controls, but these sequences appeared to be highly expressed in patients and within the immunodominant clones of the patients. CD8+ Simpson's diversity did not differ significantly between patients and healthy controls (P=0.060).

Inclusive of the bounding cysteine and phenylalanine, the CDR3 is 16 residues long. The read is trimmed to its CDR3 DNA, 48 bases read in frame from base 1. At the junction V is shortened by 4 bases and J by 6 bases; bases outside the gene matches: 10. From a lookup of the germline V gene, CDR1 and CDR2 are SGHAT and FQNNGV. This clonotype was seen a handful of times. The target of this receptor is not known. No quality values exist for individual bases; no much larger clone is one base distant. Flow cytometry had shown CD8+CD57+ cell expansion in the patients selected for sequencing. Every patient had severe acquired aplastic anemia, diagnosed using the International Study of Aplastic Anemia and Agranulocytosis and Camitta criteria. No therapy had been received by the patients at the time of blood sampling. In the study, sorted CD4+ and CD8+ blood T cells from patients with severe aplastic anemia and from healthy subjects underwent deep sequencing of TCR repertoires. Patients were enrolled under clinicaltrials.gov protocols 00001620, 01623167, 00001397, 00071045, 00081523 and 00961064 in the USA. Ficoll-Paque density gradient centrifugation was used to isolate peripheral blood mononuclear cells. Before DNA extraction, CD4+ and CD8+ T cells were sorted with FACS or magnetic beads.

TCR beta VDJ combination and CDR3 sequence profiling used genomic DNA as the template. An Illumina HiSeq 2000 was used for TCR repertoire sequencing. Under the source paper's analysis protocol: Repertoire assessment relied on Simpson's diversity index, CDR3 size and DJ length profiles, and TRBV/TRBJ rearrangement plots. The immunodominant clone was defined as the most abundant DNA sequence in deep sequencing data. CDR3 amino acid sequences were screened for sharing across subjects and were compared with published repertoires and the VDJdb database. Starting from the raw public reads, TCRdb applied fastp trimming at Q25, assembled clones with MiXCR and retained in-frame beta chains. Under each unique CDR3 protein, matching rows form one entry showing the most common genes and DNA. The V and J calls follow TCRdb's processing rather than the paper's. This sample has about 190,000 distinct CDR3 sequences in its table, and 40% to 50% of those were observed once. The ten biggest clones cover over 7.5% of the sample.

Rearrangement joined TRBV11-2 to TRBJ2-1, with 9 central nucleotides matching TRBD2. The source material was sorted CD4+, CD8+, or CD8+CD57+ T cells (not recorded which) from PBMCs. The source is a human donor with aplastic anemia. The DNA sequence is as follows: TGTGCCAGCAGCTCCAATGTAGTAGCGGGAGCCAATGAGCAGTTCTTC. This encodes CASSSNVVAGANEQFF.